The rows below give T cell receptor beta chains drawn from one sample of a study of blood T cell repertoires in COVID-19. Profiled with immunoSEQ multiplex PCR; TCRdb holds only in-frame clones, not every one. Of about 140,000 clones detected, around 78% appear once; the ten largest clones hold 1.9%. Sequencing was performed on peripheral blood. Receptors originate from an older woman with acute or convalescent COVID-19. Both conserved end residues are part of each CDR3. Fields, in order: D gene, clone size, V gene, CDR3 length, J gene, CDR3 DNA, CDR3 protein. A D gene is named only where the DNA matches it firmly. For some rows the clone size is stated as once, few or many, or as a class when expanded; others skip it.

d_call: TRBD2
clone_size: few
v_call: TRBV7-9
cdr3_length: 16
j_call: TRBJ2-1
cdr3_nt: TGTGCCAGCAGCTCAAATAGCGGGCCGGCCTACAATGAGCAGTTCTTC
cdr3_aa: CASSSNSGPAYNEQFF

d_call: TRBD1
clone_size: .
v_call: TRBV11-3
cdr3_length: 14
j_call: TRBJ2-1
cdr3_nt: TGTGCCAGCAGCCTCCGGGACAGGGATAGTGAGCAGTTCTTC
cdr3_aa: CASSLRDRDSEQFF

d_call: .
clone_size: .
v_call: TRBV5-1
cdr3_length: 15
j_call: TRBJ2-2
cdr3_nt: TGCGCCAGCAGCTTGGACAGTGGTAACACCGGGGAGCTGTTTTTT
cdr3_aa: CASSLDSGNTGELFF

d_call: TRBD2
clone_size: .
v_call: TRBV4-2
cdr3_length: 18
j_call: TRBJ2-2
cdr3_nt: TGTGCCAGCAGCCAAGGAGTTTTTGGGACTAGCGGAAGGGTGGAGCTGTTTTTT
cdr3_aa: CASSQGVFGTSGRVELFF

d_call: .
clone_size: .
v_call: TRBV28
cdr3_length: 12
j_call: TRBJ2-3
cdr3_nt: TGTGCCAGCAGGGAGAGCACAGATACGCAGTATTTT
cdr3_aa: CASRESTDTQYF

d_call: .
clone_size: .
v_call: TRBV9
cdr3_length: 17
j_call: TRBJ2-1
cdr3_nt: TGTGCCAGCAGCTTACGCCACAAGGGAGTCCCCTACAATGAGCAGTTCTTC
cdr3_aa: CASSLRHKGVPYNEQFF

d_call: TRBD1
clone_size: .
v_call: TRBV15
cdr3_length: 15
j_call: TRBJ2-7
cdr3_nt: TGTGCCACCAGCAGAGGCCGACAGGGGACCTACGAGCAGTACTTC
cdr3_aa: CATSRGRQGTYEQYF

d_call: .
clone_size: many
v_call: TRBV6-5
cdr3_length: 16
j_call: TRBJ2-5
cdr3_nt: TGTGCCAGCAGTTACAACCCCCGGACTTCTCAAGAGACCCAGTACTTC
cdr3_aa: CASSYNPRTSQETQYF

d_call: TRBD1
clone_size: .
v_call: TRBV28
cdr3_length: 15
j_call: TRBJ2-5
cdr3_nt: TGTGCCAGCAGTTCTTCCGGGACAGGGGAAGAGACCCAGTACTTC
cdr3_aa: CASSSSGTGEETQYF

d_call: TRBD2
clone_size: .
v_call: TRBV29-1
cdr3_length: 18
j_call: TRBJ2-1
cdr3_nt: TGCAGCGTTGATGGGACTAGCGGGGGTCCGGGCTCCTACAATGAGCAGTTCTTC
cdr3_aa: CSVDGTSGGPGSYNEQFF

d_call: .
clone_size: .
v_call: TRBV30
cdr3_length: 14
j_call: TRBJ1-1
cdr3_nt: TGTGCCCTAAGGGCGGACAGCTTGAACACTGAAGCTTTCTTT
cdr3_aa: CALRADSLNTEAFF

d_call: .
clone_size: .
v_call: TRBV12-3/TRBV12-4
cdr3_length: 11
j_call: TRBJ2-7
cdr3_nt: TGTGCCAGCAGTTACGGGTACGAGCAGTACTTC
cdr3_aa: CASSYGYEQYF

d_call: .
clone_size: .
v_call: TRBV2
cdr3_length: 13
j_call: TRBJ2-7
cdr3_nt: TGTGCCAGCAGTGAGGTGAGCTCCTACGAGCAGTACTTC
cdr3_aa: CASSEVSSYEQYF

d_call: .
clone_size: .
v_call: TRBV30
cdr3_length: 12
j_call: TRBJ2-5
cdr3_nt: TGTGCCTGGAAGGTACAGTGGGAGACCCAGTACTTC
cdr3_aa: CAWKVQWETQYF

d_call: TRBD1
clone_size: .
v_call: TRBV7-9
cdr3_length: 14
j_call: TRBJ2-7
cdr3_nt: TGTGCCAGCACCTTCGGGGGACAGGGAGGCGAGCAGTACTTC
cdr3_aa: CASTFGGQGGEQYF

d_call: TRBD2
clone_size: .
v_call: TRBV14
cdr3_length: 14
j_call: TRBJ2-7
cdr3_nt: TGTGCCAGCAGCCATGGTCCTAGCGGCTACGAGCAGTACTTC
cdr3_aa: CASSHGPSGYEQYF

d_call: .
clone_size: .
v_call: TRBV6-5
cdr3_length: 11
j_call: TRBJ2-1
cdr3_nt: TGTGCCAGCAATTCTCTAGTAGATCGGTTCTTC
cdr3_aa: CASNSLVDRFF

d_call: .
clone_size: .
v_call: TRBV6-5
cdr3_length: 15
j_call: TRBJ2-3
cdr3_nt: TGTGCCAGCAGCCGACGGGGACAACCCACAGATACGCAGTATTTT
cdr3_aa: CASSRRGQPTDTQYF

d_call: .
clone_size: .
v_call: TRBV28
cdr3_length: 14
j_call: TRBJ1-2
cdr3_nt: TGTGCCAGCAGTCGTCGGACAGTTAACTATGGCTACACCTTC
cdr3_aa: CASSRRTVNYGYTF

d_call: TRBD1
clone_size: .
v_call: TRBV6-4
cdr3_length: 16
j_call: TRBJ2-1
cdr3_nt: TGTGCCAGCAGTGCCCAGGGACAGGGTATCCTACAAAAGCAGTTCTTC
cdr3_aa: CASSAQGQGILQKQFF

d_call: TRBD1
clone_size: .
v_call: TRBV10-2
cdr3_length: 13
j_call: TRBJ1-5
cdr3_nt: TGCGCCAGCAGGGGGACAGACAATCAGCCCCAGCATTTT
cdr3_aa: CASRGTDNQPQHF

d_call: .
clone_size: .
v_call: TRBV29-1
cdr3_length: 14
j_call: TRBJ2-7
cdr3_nt: TGCAGCGCTGCTTTTCGCGGGGGCCCCTACGAGCAGTACTTC
cdr3_aa: CSAAFRGGPYEQYF

d_call: .
clone_size: few
v_call: TRBV6-5
cdr3_length: 14
j_call: TRBJ2-1
cdr3_nt: TGTGCCAGCATAGGGGACTTCAACTACAATGAGCAGTTCTTC
cdr3_aa: CASIGDFNYNEQFF

d_call: .
clone_size: .
v_call: TRBV28
cdr3_length: 12
j_call: TRBJ2-7
cdr3_nt: TGTGCCAGCTCTCTTTTTACATCCGAGCAGTACTTC
cdr3_aa: CASSLFTSEQYF

d_call: .
clone_size: .
v_call: TRBV5-1
cdr3_length: 16
j_call: TRBJ1-3
cdr3_nt: TGCGCCAGCAGCTTGTGGGCAGGCGGGACTGGAAACACCATATATTTT
cdr3_aa: CASSLWAGGTGNTIYF

d_call: .
clone_size: once
v_call: TRBV5-1
cdr3_length: 17
j_call: TRBJ1-4
cdr3_nt: TGCGCCAGCAGCCTTTTTCCCAGGGTTGCAACTAATGAAAAACTGTTTTTT
cdr3_aa: CASSLFPRVATNEKLFF

d_call: .
clone_size: .
v_call: TRBV27
cdr3_length: 18
j_call: TRBJ2-2
cdr3_nt: TGTGCCAGCAGTTTAAACCGACCGGGTATACAGGATGCCGGGGAGCTGTTTTTT
cdr3_aa: CASSLNRPGIQDAGELFF

d_call: TRBD2
clone_size: .
v_call: TRBV11-2
cdr3_length: 15
j_call: TRBJ2-7
cdr3_nt: TGTGCCAGCAGCTTAACTAGCGGGGGACCCTACGAGCAGTACTTC
cdr3_aa: CASSLTSGGPYEQYF

d_call: .
clone_size: .
v_call: TRBV28
cdr3_length: 16
j_call: TRBJ2-7
cdr3_nt: TGTGCCAGCAGTTTCCTTGGGGGGTTTCCCTCCTACGAGCAGTACTTC
cdr3_aa: CASSFLGGFPSYEQYF

d_call: TRBD1
clone_size: few
v_call: TRBV2
cdr3_length: 13
j_call: TRBJ2-7
cdr3_nt: TGTGCCAGCAGTGAAGACAGGGGGGACGAGCAGTACTTC
cdr3_aa: CASSEDRGDEQYF

d_call: TRBD2
clone_size: .
v_call: TRBV2
cdr3_length: 15
j_call: TRBJ2-2
cdr3_nt: TGTGCCAGCAGTGTAAGCGGGAGGGCCACCGGGGAGCTGTTTTTT
cdr3_aa: CASSVSGRATGELFF

d_call: .
clone_size: .
v_call: TRBV28
cdr3_length: 15
j_call: TRBJ2-5
cdr3_nt: TGTGCCAGCAGTTTATTGGAGGCTACCGGGGAGACCCAGTACTTC
cdr3_aa: CASSLLEATGETQYF

d_call: .
clone_size: .
v_call: TRBV4-1
cdr3_length: 18
j_call: TRBJ2-3
cdr3_nt: TGCGCCAGCAGCCAAGAAACCGGAGCGGGCGCGGCTATATATACGCAGTATTTT
cdr3_aa: CASSQETGAGAAIYTQYF

d_call: TRBD1
clone_size: .
v_call: TRBV6-4
cdr3_length: 17
j_call: TRBJ1-3
cdr3_nt: TGTGCCAGCCAGCTCAGACCGGGACAGAGCTCTGGAAACACCATATATTTT
cdr3_aa: CASQLRPGQSSGNTIYF

d_call: TRBD2
clone_size: .
v_call: TRBV7-6
cdr3_length: 16
j_call: TRBJ2-5
cdr3_nt: TGTGCCAGCAGCTTTGGACTAGCGGGAGGGTATGAGACCCAGTACTTC
cdr3_aa: CASSFGLAGGYETQYF

d_call: .
clone_size: .
v_call: TRBV28
cdr3_length: 15
j_call: TRBJ2-2
cdr3_nt: TGTGCCAGCAGTTTGACAGGCCAATACACCGGGGAGCTGTTTTTT
cdr3_aa: CASSLTGQYTGELFF

d_call: .
clone_size: .
v_call: TRBV12-5
cdr3_length: 14
j_call: TRBJ2-3
cdr3_nt: TGTGCTAGTGGTGGGGCGGGATCCACAGATACGCAGTATTTT
cdr3_aa: CASGGAGSTDTQYF

d_call: TRBD1
clone_size: .
v_call: TRBV28
cdr3_length: 15
j_call: TRBJ1-3
cdr3_nt: TGTGCCAGCACTGACAGGGGGCCTACTGGAAACACCATATATTTT
cdr3_aa: CASTDRGPTGNTIYF

d_call: TRBD1
clone_size: .
v_call: TRBV10-3
cdr3_length: 14
j_call: TRBJ1-2
cdr3_nt: TGTGCCATCAGCCCCGGGACAGACCATCATGGCTACACCTTC
cdr3_aa: CAISPGTDHHGYTF

d_call: .
clone_size: once
v_call: TRBV19
cdr3_length: 15
j_call: TRBJ2-7
cdr3_nt: TGTGCCAGTAGTATAGTGGTCGGGTTTGGCTACGAGCAGTACTTC
cdr3_aa: CASSIVVGFGYEQYF

d_call: .
clone_size: .
v_call: TRBV3-1/TRBV3-2
cdr3_length: 15
j_call: TRBJ2-7
cdr3_nt: TGTGCCAGCAGCAAAAACACCGGAGTCTACGTCGAGCAGTACTTC
cdr3_aa: CASSKNTGVYVEQYF

d_call: TRBD2
clone_size: once
v_call: TRBV6-2/TRBV6-3
cdr3_length: 15
j_call: TRBJ2-7
cdr3_nt: TGTGCCAGCAGTTTAGCCGGGAGGAGAGCCTACGAGCAGTACTTC
cdr3_aa: CASSLAGRRAYEQYF

d_call: TRBD1
clone_size: .
v_call: TRBV30
cdr3_length: 14
j_call: TRBJ2-7
cdr3_nt: TGTGCCTGGAGTAAGACAGGGAATTTCTACGAGCAGTACTTC
cdr3_aa: CAWSKTGNFYEQYF

d_call: .
clone_size: .
v_call: TRBV5-1
cdr3_length: 14
j_call: TRBJ2-7
cdr3_nt: TGCGCCAGCAGCTTGGTCGCGTTCTCCTACGAGCAGTACTTC
cdr3_aa: CASSLVAFSYEQYF

d_call: .
clone_size: .
v_call: TRBV5-1
cdr3_length: 15
j_call: TRBJ1-4
cdr3_nt: TGCGCCAGCAGCTTTGGGCGTCAGTATAATGAAAAACTGTTTTTT
cdr3_aa: CASSFGRQYNEKLFF

d_call: TRBD2
clone_size: few
v_call: TRBV28
cdr3_length: 16
j_call: TRBJ2-7
cdr3_nt: TGTGCCAGCAGTTTGGGGTTAGGGACTAGCGGTGGCGAGCAGTACTTC
cdr3_aa: CASSLGLGTSGGEQYF

d_call: .
clone_size: .
v_call: TRBV18
cdr3_length: 13
j_call: TRBJ1-1
cdr3_nt: TGTGCCAGCTCACCGGAGGCAGTGGCTGAAGCTTTCTTT
cdr3_aa: CASSPEAVAEAFF

d_call: .
clone_size: .
v_call: TRBV27
cdr3_length: 14
j_call: TRBJ1-2
cdr3_nt: TGTGCCAGCAGTTTGGCCTCCGGGATCTATGGCTACACCTTC
cdr3_aa: CASSLASGIYGYTF

d_call: .
clone_size: .
v_call: TRBV5-1
cdr3_length: 15
j_call: TRBJ2-7
cdr3_nt: TGCGCCAGCAGCTTGGGGGGCAGGAGCTCCTACGAGCAGTACTTC
cdr3_aa: CASSLGGRSSYEQYF

d_call: TRBD1
clone_size: .
v_call: TRBV13
cdr3_length: 15
j_call: TRBJ1-2
cdr3_nt: TGTGCCAGCAGCTTACTGGGACAGGGGGTTTATGGCTACACCTTC
cdr3_aa: CASSLLGQGVYGYTF

d_call: .
clone_size: .
v_call: TRBV2
cdr3_length: 14
j_call: TRBJ1-5
cdr3_nt: TGTGCCAGCAGTGAAAACCGGGGTAATCAGCCCCAGCATTTT
cdr3_aa: CASSENRGNQPQHF

d_call: TRBD1
clone_size: .
v_call: TRBV29-1
cdr3_length: 13
j_call: TRBJ2-5
cdr3_nt: TGCAGCGTTGAAGGACAGGGTACAGGGACCCAGTACTTC
cdr3_aa: CSVEGQGTGTQYF

d_call: TRBD2
clone_size: .
v_call: TRBV27
cdr3_length: 19
j_call: TRBJ2-5
cdr3_nt: TGTGCCAGCAGTTTATTACCGGCGGGCAGCGGGAGGGCCAGTGAGACCCAGTACTTC
cdr3_aa: CASSLLPAGSGRASETQYF

d_call: TRBD1
clone_size: .
v_call: TRBV27
cdr3_length: 16
j_call: TRBJ2-5
cdr3_nt: TGTGCCAGCAGTTTACGACCGGGACAGGGGCCGGAGACCCAGTACTTC
cdr3_aa: CASSLRPGQGPETQYF

d_call: .
clone_size: .
v_call: TRBV9
cdr3_length: 15
j_call: TRBJ2-1
cdr3_nt: TGTGCCAGCAGCGTGACAGGTCGGGGAATAAATGAGCAGTTCTTC
cdr3_aa: CASSVTGRGINEQFF